The rows below give T cell receptor beta chains drawn from one sample of a study of Ad26.COV2.S vaccination and SARS-CoV-2 variants. Libraries were prepared by immunoSEQ multiplex PCR; TCRdb keeps only in-frame clonotypes and omits some of them. The table lists around 450,000 clones, approximately 90% of them singletons. Here the sequenced sample was peripheral blood, taken in a trial of Ad26.COV2.S vaccine versus placebo. All receptors derive from a person aged 18-65 years who received the Ad26.COV2.S COVID-19 vaccine or a placebo. CDR3s include the opening cysteine and the closing phenylalanine or tryptophan. Fields, in order: CDR3 DNA, CDR3 protein, J gene, V gene, D gene, clone size. A D gene is named only where the DNA matches it firmly. Clone size is not always given. Where it is, it says once, few, many or a class for expanded clones.

DNA: TGCGCCAGCAGCTCAACAGGGGCCGAGCAGTACTTC; CDR3: CASSSTGAEQYF; J: TRBJ2-7; V: TRBV4-1; D: TRBD1; size: .
DNA: TGTGCCAGCAGCTCCCCCTCGGGGGGTCTCACAGATACGCAGTATTTT; CDR3: CASSSPSGGLTDTQYF; J: TRBJ2-3; V: TRBV11-1; D: TRBD2; size: .
DNA: TGTGCCAGCAGCTTAAACGCTGCAACTAATGAAAAACTGTTTTTT; CDR3: CASSLNAATNEKLFF; J: TRBJ1-4; V: TRBV7-6; D: .; size: .
DNA: TGTGCCAGCAGTATTTCGACTAGCACTGAGCAGTTCTTC; CDR3: CASSISTSTEQFF; J: TRBJ2-1; V: TRBV9; D: TRBD2; size: .
DNA: TGTGCCAGCAGTTTAGGCGTGAACACTGAAGCTTTCTTT; CDR3: CASSLGVNTEAFF; J: TRBJ1-1; V: TRBV12-3/TRBV12-4; D: .; size: .
DNA: TGTGCCAGCAGTTCGGTAGGACAGGGCAATCAGCCCCAGCATTTT; CDR3: CASSSVGQGNQPQHF; J: TRBJ1-5; V: TRBV28; D: TRBD1; size: .
DNA: TGCGCCAGCAGTCACGGGGACAGGGGCTACAATGAGCAGTTCTTC; CDR3: CASSHGDRGYNEQFF; J: TRBJ2-1; V: TRBV4-1; D: TRBD1; size: .
DNA: TGTGCCATCAGTTCACAGGGACAGGGGAATCAGCCCCAGCATTTT; CDR3: CAISSQGQGNQPQHF; J: TRBJ1-5; V: TRBV10-3; D: TRBD1; size: .
DNA: TGTGCCAGCAGCGTAGACTCAGAGACCCAGTACTTC; CDR3: CASSVDSETQYF; J: TRBJ2-5; V: TRBV9; D: .; size: .
DNA: TGTGCCAGCAGTTCCGGGACTAGCGACGTGGATACGCAGTATTTT; CDR3: CASSSGTSDVDTQYF; J: TRBJ2-3; V: TRBV27; D: TRBD2; size: .
DNA: TGTGCCAGCTCACGGGGGGAATACGAGCAGTACTTC; CDR3: CASSRGEYEQYF; J: TRBJ2-7; V: TRBV6-6; D: TRBD2; size: .
DNA: TGTGCCAGCAGCCCGACTAGCGGGGGGGCCTTCTTC; CDR3: CASSPTSGGAFF; J: TRBJ2-1; V: TRBV7-2; D: TRBD2; size: few
DNA: TGTGCCAGCAGTTTAAGGGGGAAACCTAGCGAGTACAATGAGCAGTTCTTC; CDR3: CASSLRGKPSEYNEQFF; J: TRBJ2-1; V: TRBV27; D: .; size: .
DNA: TGTGCCAGTAGTATCGGGGTCAGCAAGTACGAGCAGTACTTC; CDR3: CASSIGVSKYEQYF; J: TRBJ2-7; V: TRBV19; D: .; size: once
DNA: TGTGCCAGCAGCAGAGAGCCGGGACAGGGGTCGAACACTGAAGCTTTCTTT; CDR3: CASSREPGQGSNTEAFF; J: TRBJ1-1; V: TRBV7-9; D: TRBD1; size: .
DNA: TGTGCCACCCAAGGGGGGGGGCGGACCGGGGAGCTGTTTTTT; CDR3: CATQGGGRTGELFF; J: TRBJ2-2; V: TRBV28; D: .; size: .
DNA: TGTGCCAGCAGGCCCCCGGGGGGCCGGACTGAAGCTTTCTTT; CDR3: CASRPPGGRTEAFF; J: TRBJ1-1; V: TRBV28; D: .; size: .